The entry below describes one T cell receptor beta chain. Its antigen is unknown. Isolated RNA was reverse transcribed in full, so expressed TCRB transcripts were sequenced. Sequencing was performed with immunoSEQ multiplex PCR; in TCRdb, only in-frame clones are kept and a portion is missing. The data hold about 25,000 clones, with 68% observed a single time. The data are from a study of beta chain features in type 1 diabetes. Study context: Regarding age, gender and cell yields, patients proved similar to healthy donors. All samples combined gave 90 million to 130 million sorted cells for examination. The study, taken as a whole, reports: All four CD4+ subsets from Type 1 diabetes patients carried moderately but significantly shorter TCRB CDR3s.

From germline, CDR1 is MDHEN and CDR2 SYDVKM. The germline V and J ends were trimmed by 8 bases and 4 bases, with 12 bases remaining between them. This CDR3 has 13 amino acids. The chain joins TRBV28 to TRBJ1-5; D might be TRBD1 (5 bases). The sequence was collected from a woman aged 40 to 50 with type 1 diabetes. Specimen: stem cell memory CD4+ T cells from blood. DNA of the CDR3: TGTGCCAGCTATTACAGGTTAAATCAGCCCCAGCATTTT. This codes for CASYYRLNQPQHF.